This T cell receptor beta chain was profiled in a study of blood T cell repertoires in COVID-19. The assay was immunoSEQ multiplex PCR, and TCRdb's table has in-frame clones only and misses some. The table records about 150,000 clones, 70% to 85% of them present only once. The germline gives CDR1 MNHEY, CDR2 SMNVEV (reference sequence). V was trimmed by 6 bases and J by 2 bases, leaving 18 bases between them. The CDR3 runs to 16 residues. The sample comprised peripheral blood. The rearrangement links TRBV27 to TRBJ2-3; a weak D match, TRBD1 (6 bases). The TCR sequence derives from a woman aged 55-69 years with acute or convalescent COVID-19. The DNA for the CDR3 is TGTGCCAGCAGGAGGTCGGGCAGGGGATACACAGATACGCAGTATTTT. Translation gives CASRRSGRGYTDTQYF.